This T cell receptor (beta chain) emerged from a study of Ad26.COV2.S vaccination and SARS-CoV-2 variants. The overall study: It was the COV1001 Ad26.COV2.S trial arm that included the donor.

Indicated treatment: around 19 received Ad26.COV2.S at low or high dose, single or two shots; five or six received placebo; per-sample allocation not given. Specimens were obtained on day 63 following the first vaccine or placebo injection. Assay: immunoSEQ multiplex PCR; the TCRdb copy retains only in-frame clones and omits some. The sample has some 350,000 clones; approximately 81% are singletons. The receptor was isolated from a person between 18 and 65 years old who received the Ad26.COV2.S COVID-19 vaccine or a placebo. Sequenced material: peripheral blood, taken in a trial of Ad26.COV2.S vaccine versus placebo.

As DNA, the CDR3 is TGTGCCAGCAGCCAAGTGACTAGCGGCTTCGATGAGCAGTTCTTC. Translating gives CASSQVTSGFDEQFF. The chain recombines TRBV3-1 (or the pseudogene TRBV3-2) with TRBJ2-1, with 9 nucleotides matching TRBD2. The germline V gene encodes CDR1 LGHDT and CDR2 YNNKEL (reference sequence). V shed 1 base, J shed 8 bases, and the junction held 6 bases outside the gene matches. The CDR3 is 15 residues long.